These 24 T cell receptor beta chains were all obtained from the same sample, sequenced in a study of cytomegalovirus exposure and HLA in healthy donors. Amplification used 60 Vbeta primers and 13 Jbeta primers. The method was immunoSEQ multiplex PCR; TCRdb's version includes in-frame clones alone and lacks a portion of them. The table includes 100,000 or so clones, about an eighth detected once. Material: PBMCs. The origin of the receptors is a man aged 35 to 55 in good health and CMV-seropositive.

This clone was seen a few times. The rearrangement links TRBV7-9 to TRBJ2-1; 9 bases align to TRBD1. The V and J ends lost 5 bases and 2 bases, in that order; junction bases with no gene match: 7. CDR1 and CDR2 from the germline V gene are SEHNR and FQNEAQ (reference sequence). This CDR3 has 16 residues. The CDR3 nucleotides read TGTGCCAGCAGCGTAAACCGACAGGGGGCCTACAATGAGCAGTTCTTC. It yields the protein CASSVNRQGAYNEQFF.

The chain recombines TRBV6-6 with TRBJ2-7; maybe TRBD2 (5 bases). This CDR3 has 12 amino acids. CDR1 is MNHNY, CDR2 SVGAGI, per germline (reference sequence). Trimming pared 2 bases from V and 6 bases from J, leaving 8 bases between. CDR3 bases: TGTGCCAGCAGTTACCGGAGCGGCGAGCAGTACTTC. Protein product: CASSYRSGEQYF.

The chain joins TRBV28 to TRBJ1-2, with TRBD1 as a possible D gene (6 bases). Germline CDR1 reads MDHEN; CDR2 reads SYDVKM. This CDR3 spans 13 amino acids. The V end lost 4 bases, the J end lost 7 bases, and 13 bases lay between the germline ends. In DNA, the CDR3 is TGTGCCAGCAGTTCAACAGGGTCAGTTGGCTACACCTTC. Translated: CASSSTGSVGYTF.

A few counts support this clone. The chain's CDR3 is CASSETRGEQYF. The CDR3 nucleotides are TGTGCCAGTAGCGAAACACGGGGCGAGCAGTACTTC. This chain connects TRBV19 to TRBJ2-7; D possibly corresponds to TRBD2 (5 bases). The germline V gene has CDR1 LNHDA and CDR2 SQIVND (reference sequence). The CDR3 extends over 12 amino acids. The V and J ends lost 6 bases and 6 bases respectively, with 12 bases between them.

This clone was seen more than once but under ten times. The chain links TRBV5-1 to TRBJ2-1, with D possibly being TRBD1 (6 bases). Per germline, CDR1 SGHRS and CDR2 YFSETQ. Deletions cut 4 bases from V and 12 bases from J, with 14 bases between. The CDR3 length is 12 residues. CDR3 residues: CASSQTGTLQFF. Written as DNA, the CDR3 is TGCGCCAGCAGCCAGACCGGGACATTGCAGTTCTTC. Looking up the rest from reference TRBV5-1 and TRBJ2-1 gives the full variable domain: KAGVTQTPRYLIKTRGQQVTLSCSPISGHRSVSWYQQTPGQGLQFLFEYFSETQRNKGNFPGRFSGRQFSNSRSEMNVSTLELGDSALYLCASSQTGTLQFFGPGTRLTVL.

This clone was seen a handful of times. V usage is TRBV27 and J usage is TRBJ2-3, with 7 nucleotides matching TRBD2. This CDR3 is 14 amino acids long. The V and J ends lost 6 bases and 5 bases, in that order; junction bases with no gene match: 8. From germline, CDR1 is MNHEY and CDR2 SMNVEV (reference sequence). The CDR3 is CASRESGKGDTQYF. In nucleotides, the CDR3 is TGTGCCAGCAGGGAAAGCGGGAAAGGAGATACGCAGTATTTT.

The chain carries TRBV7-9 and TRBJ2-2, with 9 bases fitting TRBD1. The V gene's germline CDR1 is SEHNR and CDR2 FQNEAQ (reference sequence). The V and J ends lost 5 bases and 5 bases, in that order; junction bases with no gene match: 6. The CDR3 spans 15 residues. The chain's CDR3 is CASSRTGGKTGELFF. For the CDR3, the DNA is TGTGCCAGCAGCCGTACAGGGGGCAAGACCGGGGAGCTGTTTTTT.

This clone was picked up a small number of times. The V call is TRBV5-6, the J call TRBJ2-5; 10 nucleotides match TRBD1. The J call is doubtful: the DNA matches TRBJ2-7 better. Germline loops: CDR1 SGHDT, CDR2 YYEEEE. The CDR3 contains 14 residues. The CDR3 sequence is CASSKGQGRYEQYF. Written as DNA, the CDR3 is TGTGCCAGCAGCAAGGGACAGGGGAGGTACGAGCAGTACTTC.

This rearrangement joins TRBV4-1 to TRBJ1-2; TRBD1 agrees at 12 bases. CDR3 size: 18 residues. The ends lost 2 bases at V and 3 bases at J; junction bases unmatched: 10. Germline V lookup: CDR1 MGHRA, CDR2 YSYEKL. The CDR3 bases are TGCGCCAGCAGCCAACAAAAAGGGGGACAGGGGGCTTACTATGGCTACACCTTC. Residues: CASSQQKGGQGAYYGYTF.

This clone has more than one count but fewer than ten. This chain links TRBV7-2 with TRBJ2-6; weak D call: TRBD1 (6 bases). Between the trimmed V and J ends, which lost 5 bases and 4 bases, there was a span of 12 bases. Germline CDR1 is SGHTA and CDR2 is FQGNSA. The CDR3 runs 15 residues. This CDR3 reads CASSPTGSGANVLTF. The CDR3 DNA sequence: TGTGCCAGCAGCCCAACAGGGTCCGGGGCCAACGTCCTGACTTTC.

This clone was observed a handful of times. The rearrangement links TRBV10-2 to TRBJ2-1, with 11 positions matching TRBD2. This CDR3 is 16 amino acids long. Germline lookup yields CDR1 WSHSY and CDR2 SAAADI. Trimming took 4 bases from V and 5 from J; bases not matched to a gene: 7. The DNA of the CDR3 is TGCGCCAGCAGTGGAGCTAGCGGGGGGCTAAACAATGAGCAGTTCTTC. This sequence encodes CASSGASGGLNNEQFF.

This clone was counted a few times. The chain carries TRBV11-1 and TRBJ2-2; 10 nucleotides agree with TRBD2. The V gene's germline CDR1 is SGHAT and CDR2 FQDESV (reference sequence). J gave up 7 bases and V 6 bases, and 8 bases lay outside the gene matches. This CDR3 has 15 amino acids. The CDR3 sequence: CASSTSGAHGGELFF. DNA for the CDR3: TGTGCCAGCAGTACTAGCGGGGCCCACGGCGGGGAGCTGTTTTTT. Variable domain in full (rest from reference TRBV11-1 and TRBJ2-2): EAEVAQSPRYKITEKSQAVAFWCDPISGHATLYWYRQILGQGPELLVQFQDESVVDDSQLPKDRFSAERLKGVDSTLKIQPAELGDSAMYLCASSTSGAHGGELFFGEGSRLTVL.

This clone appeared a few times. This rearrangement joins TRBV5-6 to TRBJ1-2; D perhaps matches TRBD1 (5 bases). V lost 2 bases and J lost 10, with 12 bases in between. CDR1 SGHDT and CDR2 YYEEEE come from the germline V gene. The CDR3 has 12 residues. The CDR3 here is CASSFGGRVYTF. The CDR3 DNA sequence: TGTGCCAGCAGCTTCGGGGGAAGAGTCTACACCTTC.

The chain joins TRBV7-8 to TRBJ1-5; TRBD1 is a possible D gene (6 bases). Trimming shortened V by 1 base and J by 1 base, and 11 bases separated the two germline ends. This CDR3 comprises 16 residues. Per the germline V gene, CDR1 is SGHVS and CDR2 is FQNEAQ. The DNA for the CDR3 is TGTGCCAGCAGCTTAGGGGCGGGGGCGAGCAATCAGCCCCAGCATTTT. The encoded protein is CASSLGAGASNQPQHF. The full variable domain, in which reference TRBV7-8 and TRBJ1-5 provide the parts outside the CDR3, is GAGVSQSPRYKVAKRGQDVALRCDPISGHVSLFWYQQALGQGPEFLTYFQNEAQLDKSGLPSDRFFAERPEGSVSTLKIQRTQQEDSAVYLCASSLGAGASNQPQHFGDGTRLSIL.

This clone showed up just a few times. CDR3 amino acids: CASSLFGQGRNYEQYF. The CDR3 region has the DNA TGCGCCAGCAGCTTGTTCGGACAGGGGAGGAACTACGAGCAGTACTTC. V is TRBV5-1 and J is TRBJ2-7; 9 positions agree with TRBD1. The CDR3 runs 16 residues. V was clipped by 1 base and J by 3 bases; unmatched bases: 8. CDR1 is SGHRS and CDR2 is YFSETQ in the germline V gene. The full variable domain, rest sourced from reference TRBV5-1 and TRBJ2-7, is KAGVTQTPRYLIKTRGQQVTLSCSPISGHRSVSWYQQTPGQGLQFLFEYFSETQRNKGNFPGRFSGRQFSNSRSEMNVSTLELGDSALYLCASSLFGQGRNYEQYFGPGTRLTVT.

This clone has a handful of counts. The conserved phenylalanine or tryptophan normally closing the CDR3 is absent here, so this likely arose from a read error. The CDR3 region is CASGVLLSGELFL. The CDR3 DNA reads TGTGCCAGCGGGGTACTTCTTTCAGGGGAGCTGTTTTTG. The rearrangement uses TRBV6-5 and TRBJ2-2, with D unclear. Trimming removed 8 bases from V and 8 bases from J, with 15 bases in between. Germline CDR1 and CDR2: MNHEY and SVGAGI. This CDR3 is 13 amino acids long.

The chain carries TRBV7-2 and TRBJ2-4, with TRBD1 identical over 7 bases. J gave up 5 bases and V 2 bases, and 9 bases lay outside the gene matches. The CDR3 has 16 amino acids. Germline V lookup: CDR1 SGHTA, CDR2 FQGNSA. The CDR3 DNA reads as TGTGCCAGCAGCTTAAGAACGACAGGGCTCCAAAACATTCAGTACTTC. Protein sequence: CASSLRTTGLQNIQYF.

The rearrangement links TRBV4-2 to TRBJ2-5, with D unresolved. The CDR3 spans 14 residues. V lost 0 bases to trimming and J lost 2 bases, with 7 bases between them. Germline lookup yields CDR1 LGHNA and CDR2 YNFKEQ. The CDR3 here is CASSQEEQQETQYF. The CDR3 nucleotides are TGTGCCAGCAGCCAAGAGGAGCAGCAAGAGACCCAGTACTTC.

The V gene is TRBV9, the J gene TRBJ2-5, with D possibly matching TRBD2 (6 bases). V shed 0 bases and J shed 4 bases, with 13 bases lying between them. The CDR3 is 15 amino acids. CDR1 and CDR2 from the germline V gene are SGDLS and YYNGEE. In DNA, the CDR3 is TGTGCCAGCAGCGTAGGGACCTCCGGGGGAGAGACCCAGTACTTC. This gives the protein CASSVGTSGGETQYF.

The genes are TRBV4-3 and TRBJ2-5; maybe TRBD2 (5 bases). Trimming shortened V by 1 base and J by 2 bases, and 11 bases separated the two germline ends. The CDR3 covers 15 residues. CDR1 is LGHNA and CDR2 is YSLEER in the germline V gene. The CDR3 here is CASSQGFSGQETQYF. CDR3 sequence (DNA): TGCGCCAGCAGCCAAGGGTTCTCGGGGCAAGAGACCCAGTACTTC.

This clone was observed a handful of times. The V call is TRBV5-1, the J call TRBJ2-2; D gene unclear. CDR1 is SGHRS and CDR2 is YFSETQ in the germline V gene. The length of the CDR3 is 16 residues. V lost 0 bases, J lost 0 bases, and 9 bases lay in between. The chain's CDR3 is CASSLVPSANTGELFF. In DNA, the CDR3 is TGCGCCAGCAGCTTGGTTCCGAGCGCGAACACCGGGGAGCTGTTTTTT. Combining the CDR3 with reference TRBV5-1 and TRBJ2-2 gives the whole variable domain KAGVTQTPRYLIKTRGQQVTLSCSPISGHRSVSWYQQTPGQGLQFLFEYFSETQRNKGNFPGRFSGRQFSNSRSEMNVSTLELGDSALYLCASSLVPSANTGELFFGEGSRLTVL.

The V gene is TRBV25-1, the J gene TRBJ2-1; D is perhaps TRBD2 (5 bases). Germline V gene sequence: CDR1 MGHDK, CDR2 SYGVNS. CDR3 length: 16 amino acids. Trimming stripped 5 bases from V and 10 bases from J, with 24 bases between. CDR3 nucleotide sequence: TGTGCCAGCAGTATACGACGGGAAAACCCGGCAATAGAGCAGTTCTTC. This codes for CASSIRRENPAIEQFF.

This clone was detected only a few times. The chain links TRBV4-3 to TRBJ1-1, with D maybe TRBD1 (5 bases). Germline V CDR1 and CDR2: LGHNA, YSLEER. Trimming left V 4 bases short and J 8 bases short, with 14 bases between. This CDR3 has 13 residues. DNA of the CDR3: TGCGCCAGCAGCCCCCAACGGGGGACCGAAGCTTTCTTT. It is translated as CASSPQRGTEAFF.

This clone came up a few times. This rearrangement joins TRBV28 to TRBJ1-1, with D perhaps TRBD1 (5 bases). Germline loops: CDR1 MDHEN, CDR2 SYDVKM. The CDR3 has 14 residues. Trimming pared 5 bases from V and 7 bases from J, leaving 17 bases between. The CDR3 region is CASSTRVFYGEAFF. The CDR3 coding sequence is TGTGCCAGCAGTACCAGGGTTTTTTATGGTGAAGCTTTCTTT. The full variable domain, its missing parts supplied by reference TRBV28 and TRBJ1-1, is DVKVTQSSRYLVKRTGEKVFLECVQDMDHENMFWYRQDPGLGLRLIYFSYDVKMKEKGDIPEGYSVSREKKERFSLILESASTNQTSMYLCASSTRVFYGEAFFGQGTRLTVV.